The 5 T cell receptor beta chains given below trace back to one sample, sequenced in a study of regulatory T cells in long-lasting Graves disease. The authors built TCR beta libraries using iRepertoire HTBI primers and Arm-PCR of CDR3 regions. Each CDR3 protein gets one entry after TCRdb re-called the multiplex PCR reads with MiXCR. The sample carries hundreds of thousands of distinct CDR3 sequences, about a sixth recorded once. As to time point: newly diagnosed GD, antithyroid drugs for less than 3 months. Following extraction of RNA from PBMCs, that RNA was used to make the TCR library. Source: peripheral blood mononuclear cells (PBMCs), taken at new diagnosis, from a patient treated with antithyroid drugs. These receptors were collected from a female donor with Graves disease.

The chain combines TRBV5-1 with TRBJ2-3; TRBD2 matches 7 bases. The junction had 6 bases not matched to a gene; V was cut back by 1 base and J by 4 bases. The CDR3 runs 15 residues. Per germline, CDR1 SGHRS and CDR2 YFSETQ. The CDR3, as DNA: TGCGCCAGCAGCTTGTCAGGGCGGGAGTCAGATACGCAGTATTTT. Its translation is CASSLSGRESDTQYF.

The chain employs TRBV5-1 and TRBJ2-1; D call uncertain. Germline V CDR1 and CDR2: SGHRS, YFSETQ. CDR3 size: 15 residues. With 4 bases removed from V and 3 bases from J, the gap between germline ends came to 14 bases. The CDR3 DNA follows: TGCGCCAGCAGCCCGCAGACTGAAGACTACAATGAGCAGTTCTTC. Its protein product is CASSPQTEDYNEQFF.

This clonotype came up many times. The J gene is TRBJ1-2, the V gene TRBV24-1, with 7 bases aligning to TRBD1. The CDR3 consists of 12 residues. The V segment lost 2 bases and the J segment 12 bases; nucleotides outside the gene matches: 5. The germline gives CDR1 KGHDR, CDR2 SFDVKD. CDR3 DNA: TGTGCCACCAGTGATTGGGGGACAGCGCACACCTTC. This codes for CATSDWGTAHTF.

This clonotype was recorded many times. The rearrangement links TRBV28 to TRBJ1-3, with TRBD1 identical over 10 bases. Germline CDR1 MDHEN, CDR2 SYDVKM. The CDR3 totals 15 residues. V lost 5 bases and J lost 4; bases outside the gene matches: 5. This chain's CDR3 is CASSTGTGAGNTIYF. DNA of the CDR3: TGTGCCAGCAGTACCGGGACAGGGGCCGGAAACACCATATATTTT.

This clonotype was seen many times. The genes are TRBV28 and TRBJ2-1; D is perhaps TRBD1 (5 bases). CDR1 is MDHEN and CDR2 is SYDVKM in the germline V gene. CDR3 length: 13 residues. V shed 8 bases and J shed 5 bases, with 13 bases lying between them. CDR3 sequence reads: CASSQGSHNEQFF. The CDR3 DNA sequence: TGTGCCAGCTCCCAGGGCAGCCACAATGAGCAGTTCTTC.